These 32 T cell receptor beta chains share one sample of origin, sequenced in a study of T-cell reconstitution after alpha-beta-depleted transplantation in children. Unique molecular identifiers were built into the TCRbeta library. Each CDR3 protein is one row after TCRdb ran MiXCR on the PCR reads. The sample lists around 580,000 distinct CDR3 sequences, roughly 27% occurring once. The sample consisted of PBMCs, taken before TCRalphabeta/CD19-depleted stem cell transplant. Receptors originate from a boy under two years old with Wiskott-Aldrich syndrome, due to receive a stem cell transplant.

V usage is TRBV6-2 or TRBV6-3 and J usage is TRBJ2-7, with D perhaps TRBD1 or TRBD2 (6 bases each). The germline CDR1 and CDR2 sequences are MNHEY and SVGEGT. This CDR3 is built from 16 residues. Trimming left V 0 bases short and J 6 bases short, with 18 bases between. CDR3 bases: TGTGCCAGCAGTTACTCCGGGGGCTTCATTCGGGTCGAGCAGTACTTC. It specifies CASSYSGGFIRVEQYF.

In its sample, this clonotype was seen a few times. This chain joins TRBV3-1 and TRBJ2-7, with D possibly matching TRBD2 (6 bases). Deletions cut 4 bases from V and 4 bases from J, with 17 bases between. Germline V CDR1 and CDR2: LGHDT, YNNKEL (reference sequence). The CDR3 length is 15 residues. The CDR3, as DNA: TGTGCCAGCAGCCTGGGACTCCCTGGAGGGTACGAGCAGTACTTC. Translated, it gives CASSLGLPGGYEQYF.

J is TRBJ2-1 and V is TRBV7-9; 9 nucleotides match TRBD1. The CDR3 covers 15 residues. Germline V gene data show CDR1 as SEHNR and CDR2 as FQNEAQ (reference sequence). With V trimmed by 3 bases and J by 4 bases, 4 bases remained unmatched. CDR3 nucleotides: TGTGCCAGCAGCTTTAGGGGACAGGGATACAATGAGCAGTTCTTC. Amino acid sequence: CASSFRGQGYNEQFF.

This clonotype was counted between two and nine times. The genes are TRBV29-1 and TRBJ2-3; D gene ambiguous. The CDR3 extends over 13 amino acids. V lost 5 bases, J lost 2 bases, and 11 bases lay in between. Germline-derived CDR1 and CDR2 are SQVTM and ANQGSEA. CDR3 sequence (DNA): TGCAGCGTTCGGCTAGTCCTCACAGATACGCAGTATTTT. Protein product: CSVRLVLTDTQYF.

On this clonotype: In this CDR3 the conserved last residue, phenylalanine or tryptophan, is missing, so a read error is likely. The rearrangement uses TRBV25-1 and TRBJ2-3; D is ambiguous. This CDR3 has 11 residues. The V end lost 5 bases, the J end lost 3 bases, and 3 bases lay between the germline ends. From germline, CDR1 is MGHDK and CDR2 SYGVNS. CDR3 coding DNA: TGTGCCAGCAGTCTTACAGATACGCAGTATTTG. It codes for CASSLTDTQYL.

CDR3 coding DNA: TGTGCCAGCAGTCGTTGGGTCGGGGCGCAAAAGGAAAATGAGCAGTTCTTC. It encodes CASSRWVGAQKENEQFF. The genes are TRBV7-9 and TRBJ2-1, with D possibly called TRBD1 or TRBD2 (5 bases each). The CDR3 is made up of 17 amino acids. Germline V gene data show CDR1 as SEHNR and CDR2 as FQNEAQ (reference sequence). Trimming removed 6 bases at V and 7 bases at J, with 25 bases between.

The CDR3 DNA is TGCAGTGCTAGAGAGCTAGCGGGGGCCTACAATGAGCAGTTCTTC. Encoded protein: CSARELAGAYNEQFF. This rearrangement joins TRBV20-1 to TRBJ2-1; 10 bases are shared with TRBD2. The germline V gene has CDR1 DFQATT and CDR2 SNEGSKA (reference sequence). V lost 0 bases, J lost 2 bases, and 1 base stayed unmatched. The CDR3 runs to 15 residues.

J is TRBJ2-5 and V is TRBV20-1, with a weak D call TRBD2 (6 bases). The CDR3 is 13 residues long. CDR1 is DFQATT, CDR2 SNEGSKA, per germline (reference sequence). The V end lost 2 bases, the J end lost 4 bases, and 11 bases lay between the germline ends. The CDR3: CSARSGGIETQYF. CDR3 DNA sequence: TGCAGTGCTAGATCGGGCGGGATAGAGACCCAGTACTTC.

J is TRBJ2-1 and V is TRBV28, with D maybe TRBD2 (6 bases). With 1 base removed from V and 5 bases from J, the gap between germline ends came to 12 bases. The CDR3 length is 15 residues. The germline CDR1 and CDR2 sequences are MDHEN and SYDVKM. The CDR3 nucleotides are TGTGCCAGCAGTTTATCGGTCGGGAGTGACAATGAGCAGTTCTTC. Amino acid sequence: CASSLSVGSDNEQFF.

This rearrangement joins TRBV5-1 to TRBJ1-2; D is perhaps TRBD1 (6 bases). The CDR3 totals 14 residues. The V end lost 6 bases, the J end lost 3 bases, and 15 bases lay between the germline ends. Per the germline V gene, CDR1 is SGHRS and CDR2 is YFSETQ. The DNA of the CDR3 is TGCGCCAGCAACATCTGGGGGCAGGACTATGGCTACACCTTC. Its protein product is CASNIWGQDYGYTF.

This chain connects TRBV3-1 to TRBJ2-7; 10 nucleotides match TRBD2. The trim removed 5 bases at V and 5 bases at J, leaving 9 bases unmatched. Germline CDR1 and CDR2: LGHDT and YNNKEL (reference sequence). CDR3 size: 15 residues. The CDR3 spells CASSTPSGSLDEQYF. The CDR3 coding sequence is TGTGCCAGCAGCACCCCTAGCGGGAGTCTCGACGAGCAGTACTTC.

This clonotype has more than one count but fewer than ten. The chain uses TRBV12-3 or TRBV12-4 and TRBJ2-7; the D is unclear. V dropped 5 bases and J dropped 4 bases, with 21 bases sitting between them. CDR3 length: 16 amino acids. The CDR3 sequence: CASSLDGSLGFYEQYF. The DNA for the CDR3 is TGTGCCAGCAGTCTTGACGGCTCACTGGGTTTTTACGAGCAGTACTTC.

Only a few counts were recorded for this clonotype. The chain carries TRBV7-6 and TRBJ2-3; D unclear. Germline V gene data show CDR1 as SGHVS and CDR2 as FNYEAQ. V lost 2 bases and J lost 0, with 15 bases in between. This CDR3 contains 17 residues. The chain's CDR3 is CASSLWKGSASTDTQYF. The CDR3 coding sequence is TGTGCCAGCAGCTTATGGAAGGGCAGCGCGAGCACAGATACGCAGTATTTT.

This clonotype was found a few times. This rearrangement joins TRBV12-3 or TRBV12-4 to TRBJ2-1; 9 bases fit TRBD1. With 6 bases clipped from V and 4 bases from J, the junction kept 7 bases outside the gene matches. The CDR3 is made up of 15 amino acids. This CDR3 reads CASRQGQGNYNEQFF. DNA of the CDR3: TGTGCCAGCAGACAGGGACAGGGAAATTACAATGAGCAGTTCTTC.

This clonotype was observed a few times. This CDR3 is CASSLSIANEQFF. The CDR3 bases are TGTGCCAGCAGTTTATCGATAGCCAATGAGCAGTTCTTC. The rearrangement links TRBV27 to TRBJ2-1; no clear D. There are 13 residues in the CDR3. The V gene's germline CDR1 is MNHEY and CDR2 SMNVEV (reference sequence). V was trimmed by 0 bases and J by 6 bases, leaving 6 bases between them.

This chain uses TRBV5-1 with TRBJ2-1, with 9 bases identical to TRBD2. Germline trimming cut 2 bases from V and 4 bases from J; bases unmatched to any gene: 7. The germline CDR1 and CDR2 sequences are SGHRS and YFSETQ. The CDR3 runs 16 residues. The chain's CDR3 is CASSFHSGSRYNEQFF. The DNA of the CDR3 is TGCGCCAGCAGCTTTCATAGCGGGAGTAGGTACAATGAGCAGTTCTTC.

The rearrangement joins TRBV4-1 to TRBJ2-3, with 7 bases lining up with TRBD2. The CDR3 length is 16 residues. Germline V gives CDR1 MGHRA, CDR2 YSYEKL. The V gene end was trimmed by 1 base and the J gene end by 3 bases; junction bases not matched to a gene: 7. The CDR3 region has the DNA TGCGCCAGCAGCCAAGGTTGGCGGGAGTCTACAGATACGCAGTATTTT. Translating gives CASSQGWRESTDTQYF.

In this sample, this clonotype turned up a few times. The rearrangement joins TRBV6-2 or TRBV6-3 to TRBJ1-1; no definite D call. V was clipped by 7 bases and J by 3 bases, with 15 bases between them. From germline, CDR1 is MNHEY and CDR2 SVGEGT. This CDR3 is built from 14 residues. The CDR3 DNA follows: TGTGCCAGCACCCATCTGGGAGTTGACACTGAAGCTTTCTTT. Its translation is CASTHLGVDTEAFF.

The chain has TRBV20-1 and TRBJ2-5; D unclear. The CDR3 totals 11 residues. From germline, CDR1 is DFQATT and CDR2 SNEGSKA (reference sequence). The germline V and J ends were trimmed by 5 bases and 3 bases, with 7 bases remaining between them. The CDR3 nucleotides are TGCAGTGCTGTCATAAAAGAGACCCAGTACTTC. Amino acid sequence: CSAVIKETQYF.

This chain uses TRBV5-6 with TRBJ2-1; D not resolved. CDR1 and CDR2 (germline): SGHDT, YYEEEE. This CDR3 is 14 amino acids long. V dropped 2 bases and J dropped 4 bases, with 10 bases sitting between them. The CDR3 DNA sequence: TGTGCCAGCAGCTTAGAACGGTTTTACAATGAGCAGTTCTTC. Encoded protein: CASSLERFYNEQFF.

The chain has TRBV7-2 and TRBJ2-2, with 11 bases matching TRBD2. Per the germline V gene, CDR1 is SGHTA and CDR2 is FQGNSA. V lost 5 bases and J lost 7; bases outside the gene matches: 6. CDR3 size: 15 residues. Here the CDR3 DNA reads TGTGCCAGCAGCCTTAGCGGGAGGGCCGACGGGGAGCTGTTTTTT. Translating gives CASSLSGRADGELFF.

This clonotype has just a few counts. The rearrangement uses TRBV5-1 and TRBJ2-7, with 7 bases that match TRBD2. From germline, CDR1 is SGHRS and CDR2 YFSETQ. The V segment lost 4 bases and the J segment 3 bases; nucleotides outside the gene matches: 10. The CDR3 is 15 amino acids. The CDR3 loop is CASSPPAGTIYEQYF. CDR3 sequence (DNA): TGCGCCAGCAGCCCACCTGCCGGGACTATCTACGAGCAGTACTTC.

The J gene is TRBJ2-1, the V gene TRBV6-5, with D possibly matching TRBD2 (6 bases). V was shortened by 2 bases and J by 0 bases, with 8 bases between the two germline ends. The CDR3 totals 15 residues. The germline CDR1 and CDR2 sequences are MNHEY and SVGAGI. CDR3 sequence: CASSYGRSSYNEQFF. The CDR3 DNA follows: TGTGCCAGCAGTTACGGGAGGAGCTCCTACAATGAGCAGTTCTTC.

V is TRBV5-1 and J is TRBJ2-2; D uncertain. The CDR3 loop spans 16 amino acids. The germline CDR1 and CDR2 sequences are SGHRS and YFSETQ. The V and J ends lost 4 bases and 0 bases respectively, with 13 bases between them. The CDR3 sequence is CASSPSSRTNTGELFF. As DNA, the CDR3 is TGCGCCAGCAGCCCATCCTCCCGCACGAACACCGGGGAGCTGTTTTTT.

The table lists this clonotype with a few counts. The CDR3 DNA is TGTGCCAGCAGCTTACTCAATGCTCAGCCCCAGCATTTT. It encodes CASSLLNAQPQHF. This rearrangement joins TRBV7-2 to TRBJ1-5; no firm D call. Between the trimmed V and J ends, which lost 2 bases and 6 bases, there was a span of 8 bases. The CDR3 length is 13 residues. The germline V gene has CDR1 SGHTA and CDR2 FQGNSA.

This clonotype appeared a single time. V and J are TRBV12-3 or TRBV12-4 and TRBJ1-2, with TRBD1 matching 7 bases. The length of the CDR3 is 15 residues. J was trimmed by 4 bases and V by 1 base; bases with no gene match: 6. The CDR3 spells CASSLEGTVGYGYTF. CDR3 nucleotides: TGTGCCAGCAGTTTAGAAGGGACAGTCGGCTATGGCTACACCTTC.

The V gene is TRBV12-3 or TRBV12-4, the J gene TRBJ2-5; 7 positions agree with TRBD1. The trim removed 6 bases at V and 5 bases at J, leaving 6 bases unmatched. The CDR3 extends over 13 amino acids. CDR3 in amino acids: CASRRTGAETQYF. CDR3 bases: TGTGCCAGCAGACGGACAGGTGCGGAGACCCAGTACTTC.

The rearrangement uses TRBV25-1 and TRBJ2-7, with a weak D call TRBD2 (5 bases). The V gene's germline CDR1 is MGHDK and CDR2 SYGVNS. The CDR3 has 16 amino acids. V dropped 2 bases and J dropped 5 bases, with 19 bases sitting between them. CDR3 in DNA: TGTGCCAGCAGTGAAGTGGATCGGACGAGGGCCCACGAGCAGTACTTC. Translation: CASSEVDRTRAHEQYF.

The chain has TRBV5-1 and TRBJ2-5, with 9 bases identical to TRBD2. V lost 4 bases and J lost 5; bases outside the gene matches: 12. CDR1 and CDR2 (germline): SGHRS, YFSETQ. The CDR3 runs 16 residues. CDR3 DNA: TGCGCCAGCAGCCCAGTTAGCGGGAGAGGCTGGGAGACCCAGTACTTC. Amino acid sequence: CASSPVSGRGWETQYF.

The sample holds a few counts of this clonotype. This chain joins TRBV14 and TRBJ2-3; D not resolved. Trimming pared 0 bases from V and 3 bases from J, leaving 7 bases between. CDR3 length: 14 residues. CDR1 and CDR2 from the germline V gene are SGHDN and FVKESK. The CDR3 DNA follows: TGTGCCAGCAGCCAAGAGGGCAGAACAGATACGCAGTATTTT. Translating gives CASSQEGRTDTQYF.

V is TRBV11-1 and J is TRBJ2-4; maybe TRBD2 (6 bases). The germline V and J ends were trimmed by 6 bases and 7 bases, with 16 bases remaining between them. The CDR3 loop spans 14 amino acids. Germline V gene sequence: CDR1 SGHAT, CDR2 FQDESV (reference sequence). The CDR3 DNA reads TGTGCCAGCAGTCGGGCGGGATGGGGGAACATTCAGTACTTC. Amino acids: CASSRAGWGNIQYF. The full variable domain, completed using reference TRBV11-1 and TRBJ2-4, is EAEVAQSPRYKITEKSQAVAFWCDPISGHATLYWYRQILGQGPELLVQFQDESVVDDSQLPKDRFSAERLKGVDSTLKIQPAELGDSAMYLCASSRAGWGNIQYFGAGTRLSVL.

This clonotype was seen a handful of times. The chain links TRBV12-3 or TRBV12-4 to TRBJ2-2; the match to TRBD2 covers 9 bases. The CDR3 covers 16 residues. With V trimmed by 0 bases and J by 5 bases, 4 bases remained unmatched. CDR3 DNA sequence: TGTGCCAGCAGTTTAGCCTTAGCGGGAGAAACCGGGGAGCTGTTTTTT. It translates to CASSLALAGETGELFF.